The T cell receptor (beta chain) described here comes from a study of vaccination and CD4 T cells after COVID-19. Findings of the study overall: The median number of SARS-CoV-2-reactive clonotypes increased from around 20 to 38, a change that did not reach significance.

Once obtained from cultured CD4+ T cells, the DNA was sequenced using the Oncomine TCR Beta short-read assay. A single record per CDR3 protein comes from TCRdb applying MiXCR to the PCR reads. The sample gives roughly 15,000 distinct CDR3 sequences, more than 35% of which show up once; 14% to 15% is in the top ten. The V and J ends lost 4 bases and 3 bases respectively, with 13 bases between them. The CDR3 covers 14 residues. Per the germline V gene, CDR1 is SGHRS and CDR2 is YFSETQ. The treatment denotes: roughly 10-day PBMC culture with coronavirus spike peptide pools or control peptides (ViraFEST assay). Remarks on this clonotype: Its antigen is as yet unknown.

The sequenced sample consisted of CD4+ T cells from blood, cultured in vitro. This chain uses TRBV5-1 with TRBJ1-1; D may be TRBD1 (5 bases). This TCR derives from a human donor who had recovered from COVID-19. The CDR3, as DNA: TGCGCCAGCAGCCAGCAGGGCGGATACACTGAAGCTTTCTTT. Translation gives CASSQQGGYTEAFF.